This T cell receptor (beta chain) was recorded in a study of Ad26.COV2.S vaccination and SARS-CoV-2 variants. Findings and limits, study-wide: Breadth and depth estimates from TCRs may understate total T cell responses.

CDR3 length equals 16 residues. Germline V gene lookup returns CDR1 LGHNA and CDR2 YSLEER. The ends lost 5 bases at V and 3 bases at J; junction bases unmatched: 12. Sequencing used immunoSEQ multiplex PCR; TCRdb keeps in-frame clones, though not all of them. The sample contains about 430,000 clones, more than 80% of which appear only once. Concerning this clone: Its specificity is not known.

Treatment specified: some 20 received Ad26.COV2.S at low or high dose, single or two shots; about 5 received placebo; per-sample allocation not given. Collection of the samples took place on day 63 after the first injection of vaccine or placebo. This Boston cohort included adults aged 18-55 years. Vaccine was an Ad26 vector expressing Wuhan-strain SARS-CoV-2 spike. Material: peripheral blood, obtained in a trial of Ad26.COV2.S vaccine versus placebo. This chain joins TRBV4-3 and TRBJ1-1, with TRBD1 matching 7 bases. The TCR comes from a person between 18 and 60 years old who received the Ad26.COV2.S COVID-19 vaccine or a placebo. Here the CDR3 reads CASSKRTGFGDTEAFF. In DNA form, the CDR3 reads TGCGCCAGCAGCAAAAGGACAGGTTTCGGGGACACTGAAGCTTTCTTT.